What follows describes a single T cell receptor beta chain. Antigen unknown. This entry comes from a study of cytotoxic CD8 clonotypes in ibrutinib-treated CLL. Study-wide findings and caveats: Sample timing was unmatched between remission and later-progressing patients; lymph nodes unstudied.

Germline assignment: CDR1 SGHNT and CDR2 YYREEE (reference sequence). The CDR3 consists of 14 residues. The trim removed 4 bases at V and 8 bases at J, leaving 6 bases unmatched. The method was immunoSEQ multiplex PCR; TCRdb's version includes in-frame clones alone and lacks a portion of them. The top ten hold 4.5% to 5.5% of the sample, which has around 14,000 clones, more than 60% seen once. Sequenced material: PBMCs, taken before ibrutinib treatment. The V and J genes are TRBV5-4 and TRBJ1-4, with 9 bases that match TRBD1. The receptor comes from a human donor with chronic lymphocytic leukemia. CDR3 region: CASSTRTGDEKLFF. The CDR3, as DNA: TGTGCCAGCAGCACAAGGACAGGGGACGAAAAACTGTTTTTT.